A single sample is the source of the 31 T cell receptor beta chains below, sequenced in a study of cytomegalovirus exposure and HLA in healthy donors. The PCR contained 60 Vbeta and 13 Jbeta primers. Sequenced by immunoSEQ multiplex PCR; TCRdb stores in-frame clones only, minus some. This sample has 150,000 to 200,000 clones, with more than 70% found just once. The sample was PBMCs. All receptors come from a woman aged 40 to 55 in good health and CMV-seronegative.

This chain joins TRBV6-5 and TRBJ1-2, with 7 bases lining up with TRBD1. This CDR3 spans 15 amino acids. Germline CDR1 and CDR2: MNHEY and SVGAGI. Trimming took 0 bases from V and 5 from J; bases not matched to a gene: 6. The CDR3 sequence: CASSYSAAGGYGYTF. CDR3 nucleotides: TGTGCCAGCAGTTACTCCGCGGCAGGGGGATATGGCTACACCTTC.

This clone was counted once. An end of the junction differs from the germline gene, which may be a read error. The chain has TRBV30 and TRBJ1-2, with no clear D. The CDR3 loop spans 13 amino acids. CDR1 GTSNPN and CDR2 SVGIG come from the germline V gene (reference sequence). The CDR3 DNA reads TGTGCCTGGAGTGTATTAGAGGGCAAGGGCCCTAATTTC. Its protein product is CAWSVLEGKGPNF.

This sequence joins TRBV19 and TRBJ1-5, with TRBD1 matching over 7 bases. Germline values: CDR1 LNHDA, CDR2 SQIVND (reference sequence). J gave up 7 bases and V 3 bases, and 6 bases lay outside the gene matches. This CDR3 region has 14 residues. The CDR3 region has the DNA TGTGCCAGTAGTATGATGTCAGGGGGGCAGCCCCAGCATTTT. This sequence encodes CASSMMSGGQPQHF.

In DNA form, the CDR3 reads TGTGCCAGCAGTCCTGGACAGCACACTGAAGCTTTCTTT. Residues: CASSPGQHTEAFF. V and J are TRBV27 and TRBJ1-1; possibly TRBD1 for D (6 bases). Germline V gene lookup returns CDR1 MNHEY and CDR2 SMNVEV (reference sequence). Trimming shortened V by 5 bases and J by 3 bases, and 10 bases separated the two germline ends. This CDR3 is built from 13 residues.

The chain couples TRBV7-2 to TRBJ2-3, with TRBD1 matching over 7 bases. The CDR3 is 16 residues long. CDR1 is SGHTA and CDR2 is FQGNSA in the germline V gene. Losses at the gene ends were 5 bases for V and 7 bases for J; bases not matched to a gene: 15. The CDR3 nucleotides read TGTGCCAGCAGCCCCCCCATGGTACAGGGGTCAAATACGCAGTATTTT. As protein: CASSPPMVQGSNTQYF.

The V call is TRBV30, the J call TRBJ1-1; 10 nucleotides line up with TRBD1. The CDR3 contains 14 residues. Per germline, CDR1 GTSNPN and CDR2 SVGIG (reference sequence). The V and J ends lost 0 bases and 5 bases, in that order; junction bases with no gene match: 3. The CDR3 reads CAWSVDRGATEAFF. The CDR3 DNA reads TGTGCCTGGAGTGTGGACAGGGGGGCGACTGAAGCTTTCTTT.

This chain connects TRBV7-3 to TRBJ2-1; 7 bases line up with TRBD2. This CDR3 has 18 residues. Trimming took 4 bases from V and 7 from J; bases not matched to a gene: 19. Germline CDR1 reads SGHTA; CDR2 reads FQGTGA. The CDR3 nucleotides are TGTGCCAGCAGCTCAGTCCCCCTCCCGGCGGGAGTTGGAAATGAGCAGTTCTTC. Translated: CASSSVPLPAGVGNEQFF.

V usage is TRBV15 and J usage is TRBJ2-3; 11 nucleotides match TRBD2. Germline assignment: CDR1 LNHNV and CDR2 YYDKDF (reference sequence). V lost 2 bases and J lost 4; bases outside the gene matches: 11. The CDR3 runs to 18 residues. The CDR3 reads CATSRFGTSGSSADTQYF. CDR3 DNA: TGTGCCACCAGCAGATTTGGAACTAGCGGGAGTTCCGCAGATACGCAGTATTTT. Drawing the rest from reference TRBV15 and TRBJ2-3, the complete variable domain is DAMVIQNPRYQVTQFGKPVTLSCSQTLNHNVMYWYQQKSSQAPKLLFHYYDKDFNNEADTPDNFQSRRPNTSFCFLDIRSPGLGDTAMYLCATSRFGTSGSSADTQYFGPGTRLTVL.

The chain is built from TRBV12-5 and TRBJ1-1; 7 bases fit TRBD1. Germline V gives CDR1 LGHNT, CDR2 FRNRAP. The CDR3 totals 13 residues. The trim removed 4 bases at V and 4 bases at J, leaving 3 bases unmatched. CDR3 in amino acids: CASGSRGITEAFF. CDR3 sequence (DNA): TGTGCTAGTGGTTCCAGGGGGATCACTGAAGCTTTCTTT.

This sequence joins TRBV5-4 and TRBJ2-5; 9 bases agree with TRBD2. The DNA end is more similar to TRBJ2-7, so the J call may be wrong. CDR3 length: 15 amino acids. The germline V gene has CDR1 SGHNT and CDR2 YYREEE (reference sequence). CDR3 sequence (DNA): TGTGCCAGCAGCTTGGTTAGCGGGAGAAACTCCGAGCAGTACTTC. This encodes CASSLVSGRNSEQYF.

V and J are TRBV7-2 and TRBJ2-7; 8 bases are a match to TRBD2. The CDR3 sequence is 15 residues long. Germline lookup yields CDR1 SGHTA and CDR2 FQGNSA. Unmatched junction bases numbered 10, after V lost 3 bases and J lost 6 bases. In DNA form, the CDR3 reads TGTGCCAGCAGCTTGTCCGGGACTAGTTACTCCGAGCAGTACTTC. Its protein is CASSLSGTSYSEQYF. The whole variable domain, filled in from reference TRBV7-2 and TRBJ2-7, reads GAGVSQSPSNKVTEKGKDVELRCDPISGHTALYWYRQSLGQGLEFLIYFQGNSAPDKSGLPSDRFSAERTGGSVSTLTIQRTQQEDSAVYLCASSLSGTSYSEQYFGPGTRLTVT.

The chain uses TRBV11-2 and TRBJ2-3; D gene uncertain. The germline V and J ends were trimmed by 1 base and 4 bases, with 12 bases remaining between them. The CDR3 totals 15 residues. Germline V CDR1 and CDR2: SGHAT, FQNNGV. The DNA of the CDR3 is TGTGCCAGCAGCTTAGTTCCAGGAAGAGCAGATACGCAGTATTTT. Amino acids: CASSLVPGRADTQYF.

The chain has TRBV9 and TRBJ2-1; 8 nucleotides match TRBD2. V lost 4 bases, J lost 5 bases, and 11 bases stayed unmatched. CDR1 and CDR2 from the germline V gene are SGDLS and YYNGEE. The CDR3 spans 16 residues. The CDR3 spells CASSLRTSKENNEQFF. CDR3 sequence (DNA): TGTGCCAGCAGCCTAAGGACTAGCAAGGAGAACAATGAGCAGTTCTTC.

In the case of this clone: Distinct nucleotide sequences in the sample also encode this CDR3. The rearrangement uses TRBV30 and TRBJ1-3; D is uncertain. Trimming stripped 2 bases from V and 0 bases from J, with 5 bases between. Germline V gene lookup returns CDR1 GTSNPN and CDR2 SVGIG (reference sequence). There are 13 residues in the CDR3. The CDR3 nucleotides read TGTGCCTGGAGTCGGTCCTCTGGAAACACCATATATTTT. Its translation: CAWSRSSGNTIYF.

J is TRBJ2-5 and V is TRBV27; 8 nucleotides align to TRBD1. Trimming took 4 bases from V and 5 from J; bases not matched to a gene: 0. This CDR3 has 12 amino acids. Germline-derived CDR1 and CDR2 are MNHEY and SMNVEV (reference sequence). CDR3 DNA sequence: TGTGCCAGCAGTTGGGACAGGGAGACCCAGTACTTC. Residues: CASSWDRETQYF.

The rearrangement uses TRBV6-4 and TRBJ2-6, with TRBD1 as a possible D gene (6 bases). Trimming left V 0 bases short and J 2 bases short, with 14 bases between. The CDR3 has 18 amino acids. Germline assignment: CDR1 MRHNA and CDR2 SNTAGT. The CDR3 nucleotides read TGTGCCAGCAGTGACTCGAAACAGGGAATTCCTGGGGCCAACGTCCTGACTTTC. Encoded protein: CASSDSKQGIPGANVLTF.

This clone has a handful of counts. V and J are TRBV2 and TRBJ1-2; D is ambiguous. CDR3 length: 11 amino acids. The germline V and J ends were trimmed by 5 bases and 6 bases, with 7 bases remaining between them. The germline V gene has CDR1 SNHLY and CDR2 FYNNEI. Here the CDR3 reads CASSPQNGYTF. CDR3 nucleotides: TGTGCCAGCAGTCCCCAAAATGGCTACACCTTC.

This clone was counted only a few times. The J gene is TRBJ2-1, the V gene TRBV4-1; D gene unclear. V dropped 1 base and J dropped 2 bases, with 6 bases sitting between them. This CDR3 is 14 amino acids long. Looked up from germline, CDR1 is MGHRA and CDR2 is YSYEKL. The CDR3 region is CASSQASTYNEQFF. CDR3 bases: TGCGCCAGCAGCCAAGCTAGTACCTACAATGAGCAGTTCTTC.

This chain uses TRBV13 with TRBJ2-5; TRBD1 matches 8 bases. Looked up from germline, CDR1 is PRHDT and CDR2 is FYEKMQ (reference sequence). The CDR3 totals 18 residues. Trimming took 3 bases from V and 2 from J; bases not matched to a gene: 14. The CDR3 spells CASSFRQGRGETQETQYF. CDR3 coding DNA: TGTGCCAGCAGCTTTAGACAGGGGAGAGGGGAAACACAAGAGACCCAGTACTTC.

The V gene is TRBV5-8, the J gene TRBJ1-2; TRBD1 matches at 7 bases. CDR1 and CDR2 from the germline V gene are SGHTS and YDEGEE. The CDR3 contains 14 residues. V gave up 0 bases and J gave up 5 bases; unmatched junction bases: 4. The CDR3 is CASSLDNRGYGYTF. CDR3 sequence (DNA): TGTGCCAGCAGCTTGGATAACAGGGGTTATGGCTACACCTTC.

This chain joins TRBV19 and TRBJ2-3; 7 bases fit TRBD2. V was pared by 9 bases and J by 0 bases, with 15 bases of the junction left unmatched. The CDR3 loop spans 17 amino acids. Germline V gene lookup returns CDR1 LNHDA and CDR2 SQIVND (reference sequence). The CDR3 loop reads CARSTRGGRRSTDTQYF. As DNA, the CDR3 is TGTGCCAGATCAACCCGGGGCGGGAGAAGAAGCACAGATACGCAGTATTTT.

V usage is TRBV19 and J usage is TRBJ1-1; 9 nucleotides agree with TRBD1. The CDR3 loop spans 16 amino acids. V lost 5 bases, J lost 1 base, and 8 bases stayed unmatched. The V gene's germline CDR1 is LNHDA and CDR2 SQIVND (reference sequence). CDR3 in amino acids: CASSEGQGRSNTEAFF. The CDR3 bases are TGTGCCAGTAGTGAGGGACAGGGAAGGTCGAACACTGAAGCTTTCTTT.

The rearrangement joins TRBV18 to TRBJ2-1, with D possibly being TRBD2 (5 bases). The CDR3 totals 17 residues. V dropped 3 bases and J dropped 0 bases, with 15 bases sitting between them. Germline CDR1 KGHSH, CDR2 LQKENI. In nucleotides, the CDR3 is TGTGCCAGCTCACCTGTAGCGCCACGAAGCTCCTACAATGAGCAGTTCTTC. Translated: CASSPVAPRSSYNEQFF.

The chain employs TRBV11-3 and TRBJ1-3, with D uncertain. The CDR3 extends over 15 amino acids. V was shortened by 1 base and J by 1 base, with 8 bases between the two germline ends. Germline V gene sequence: CDR1 SGHNT, CDR2 YENEEA. The CDR3 protein is CASSLVPGSGNTIYF. The CDR3, as DNA: TGTGCCAGCAGCTTAGTCCCCGGGTCTGGAAACACCATATATTTT.

The count of this clone is one. This chain links TRBV9 with TRBJ2-1; D is undetermined. V lost 0 bases and J lost 3, with 13 bases in between. Germline V CDR1 and CDR2: SGDLS, YYNGEE. This CDR3 region has 16 residues. CDR3 amino acids: CASSVGSSDIYNEQFF. DNA for the CDR3: TGTGCCAGCAGCGTAGGGTCGTCAGACATCTACAATGAGCAGTTCTTC.

This chain connects TRBV7-2 to TRBJ2-7; 7 bases are shared with TRBD1. Losses at the gene ends were 5 bases for V and 6 bases for J; bases not matched to a gene: 4. The CDR3 consists of 12 residues. Looked up from germline, CDR1 is SGHTA and CDR2 is FQGNSA. As DNA, the CDR3 is TGTGCCAGCAGCGCATACAGGGGCGAGCAGTACTTC. It specifies CASSAYRGEQYF. The full variable domain, rest sourced from reference TRBV7-2 and TRBJ2-7, is GAGVSQSPSNKVTEKGKDVELRCDPISGHTALYWYRQSLGQGLEFLIYFQGNSAPDKSGLPSDRFSAERTGGSVSTLTIQRTQQEDSAVYLCASSAYRGEQYFGPGTRLTVT.

In regard to this clone: The junction departs from germline at one end; a sequencing error may be responsible. The same CDR3 arises from other DNA sequences in this sample as well. The chain employs TRBV7-2 and TRBJ2-6; 9 bases fit TRBD2. The germline V gene has CDR1 SGHTA and CDR2 FQGNSA. This CDR3 has 18 residues. CDR3 residues: CASSLVSSGSSGANVLTF. CDR3 DNA sequence: TGCGCCAGCAGCTTAGTTAGTAGCGGGAGTTCCGGGGCCAACGTCCTGACTTTC.

This chain joins TRBV11-3 and TRBJ2-2, with 7 positions matching TRBD1. V dropped 3 bases and J dropped 7; count of bases not matched to a gene: 8. CDR1 and CDR2 (germline): SGHNT, YENEEA. The CDR3 length is 15 residues. This CDR3 is CASSFSQGYGGELFF. CDR3 in DNA: TGTGCCAGCAGCTTCTCACAGGGGTACGGCGGGGAGCTGTTTTTT.

Only one count was recorded for this clone. The chain couples TRBV5-6 to TRBJ1-5; no firm D call. The CDR3 totals 12 residues. V was trimmed by 0 bases and J by 9 bases, leaving 7 bases between them. CDR1 and CDR2 from the germline V gene are SGHDT and YYEEEE. CDR3 in amino acids: CASSLGGGPQHF. CDR3 DNA: TGTGCCAGCAGCTTGGGGGGAGGGCCCCAGCATTTT.

This chain connects TRBV5-1 to TRBJ2-5; D is undetermined. The end of the DNA is better explained by TRBJ2-7, so the J call may be wrong. The CDR3 runs 14 residues. The V gene's germline CDR1 is SGHRS and CDR2 YFSETQ. CDR3 DNA sequence: TGCGCCAGCAGCTTGCAACCTATAACCTACGAGCAGTACTTC. This gives the protein CASSLQPITYEQYF.

The V gene is TRBV10-1, the J gene TRBJ2-1; the D gene is possibly TRBD1 (5 bases). The CDR3 runs to 16 residues. The germline V and J ends were trimmed by 7 bases and 4 bases, with 20 bases remaining between them. CDR1 is WNHNN, CDR2 SYGVQD, per germline (reference sequence). CDR3 residues: CASMGFGALPYNEQFF. The CDR3 nucleotides are TGCGCCAGCATGGGGTTTGGGGCCCTACCGTACAATGAGCAGTTCTTC.